The present T cell receptor beta chain was sequenced within a study of OX40 agonist ivuxolimab in advanced cancers. Profiled with immunoSEQ multiplex PCR; TCRdb holds only in-frame clones, not every one. This sample has under 20,000 clones, with 70% to 90% found just once. With V trimmed by 3 bases and J by 2 bases, 5 bases remained unmatched. Germline assignment: CDR1 LNHDA and CDR2 SQIVND (reference sequence). This CDR3 is 16 amino acids long. The chain recombines TRBV19 with TRBJ2-5; TRBD2 matches 11 bases. This clonotype was obtained from an adult with an advanced solid tumor such as melanoma, head and neck, liver or kidney cancer. Specimen: CD4+ or CD8+ T cells sorted from blood, collected in a trial of the OX40 agonist ivuxolimab. CDR3 in DNA: TGTGCCAGTAGTATCACTAGCGGGGGCCCTCAAGAGACCCAGTACTTC. Amino acid sequence: CASSITSGGPQETQYF.